This T cell receptor beta chain was captured in a study of T cells after yellow fever vaccination. This clonotype was detected a few times. The authors made TCR cDNA by 5'RACE template switching, adding a universal primer site and UMIs. TCRdb reprocessed the 5' RACE reads with MiXCR, giving one entry per CDR3 protein. The table records approximately 510,000 distinct CDR3 sequences, just over 20% of them present only once. V lost 2 bases and J lost 1; bases outside the gene matches: 5. CDR1 LGHDT and CDR2 YNNKEL come from the germline V gene (reference sequence). CDR3 length: 15 amino acids. Here the sequenced sample was PBMCs, taken more than 20 days after the first yellow fever vaccination. The receptor's source is a man between 18 and 29 years old who received the YFV17D yellow fever vaccine. The chain joins TRBV3-1 to TRBJ2-7; 7 bases map to TRBD1. The DNA of the CDR3 is TGTGCCAGCAGCCAACATTCGGGACAGTCCTACGAGCAGTACTTC. Translation: CASSQHSGQSYEQYF.